This entry features one T cell receptor beta chain sequence. This record belongs to a study of blood T cell repertoires in COVID-19. Study-wide background: Collection of acute and convalescent COVID-19 samples took place in the United States, Italy and Spain. PBMCs, B-cell-depleted T cells, or T cells provided the cDNA or gDNA that made up the material.

In the original workflow: Estimates of nucleated cell counts were drawn from the amplification of reference gene primers. Sequenced by immunoSEQ multiplex PCR; TCRdb stores in-frame clones only, minus some. The D gene and trimming were derived from the DNA, and the V and J assignments and clone size from that table. The table includes roughly 70,000 clones, approximately 90% detected once. CDR1 and CDR2 from the germline V gene are MGHDK and SYGVNS. V was clipped by 6 bases and J by 0 bases; unmatched bases: 1. The CDR3 is 15 amino acids. The V call is TRBV25-1, the J call TRBJ2-1; 11 bases align to TRBD2. This clonotype was obtained from a man between 65 and 85 years old with acute or convalescent COVID-19. The sample comprised peripheral blood. CDR3 DNA: TGTGCCAGCAGCCTAGCGGGGGGCTCCTACAATGAGCAGTTCTTC. This translates into CASSLAGGSYNEQFF.